The next 7 T cell receptor beta chains were all read from a single sample in a study of T cell responses to AZD1222 COVID-19 vaccine. The repertoire was sequenced with immunoSEQ multiplex PCR; TCRdb's copy has only in-frame clones and lacks some. Here the sample spans some 120,000 clones, about 85% being singletons. The material sequenced was peripheral blood, taken on day 0 of AZD1222 vaccination. The receptors shown here come from an adult in good health.

The rearrangement joins TRBV29-1 to TRBJ2-3; D is possibly TRBD2 (5 bases). The germline V gene has CDR1 SQVTM and CDR2 ANQGSEA. V shed 5 bases and J shed 5 bases, with 11 bases lying between them. The CDR3 spans 12 residues. The DNA of the CDR3 is TGCAGCGTTTCGGACTTAGGAGATACGCAGTATTTT. Translated, it gives CSVSDLGDTQYF.

The chain is built from TRBV20-1 and TRBJ2-5, with a tentative D call TRBD1 (5 bases). The CDR3 has 12 residues. Trimming took off 3 bases at V and 3 bases at J, with 8 bases between the two ends. In germline, CDR1 is DFQATT, CDR2 SNEGSKA (reference sequence). This CDR3 is CSASGREETQYF. CDR3 bases: TGCAGTGCTAGTGGCAGGGAAGAGACCCAGTACTTC.

This chain links TRBV5-8 with TRBJ2-3, with a weak D call TRBD1 (5 bases). V was clipped by 2 bases and J by 6 bases, with 10 bases between them. The CDR3 sequence is 13 residues long. Germline CDR1 and CDR2: SGHTS and YDEGEE. DNA for the CDR3: TGTGCCAGCAGCTTCGTCCAGGGTGATACGCAGTATTTT. As protein: CASSFVQGDTQYF.

The V and J genes are TRBV4-2 and TRBJ1-4; D call uncertain. This CDR3 has 16 residues. V lost 0 bases to trimming and J lost 8 bases, with 16 bases between them. The germline V gene has CDR1 LGHNA and CDR2 YNFKEQ. The CDR3 sequence is CASSQDLGRGREKLFF. CDR3 nucleotides: TGTGCCAGCAGCCAAGATTTAGGGAGAGGGCGGGAAAAACTGTTTTTT.

The chain uses TRBV11-2 and TRBJ1-6, with D unresolved. Per germline, CDR1 SGHAT and CDR2 FQNNGV. V was clipped by 1 base and J by 8 bases, with 6 bases between them. The CDR3 length is 13 residues. The CDR3 DNA follows: TGTGCCAGCAGCTTAGTAATAGATTCACCCCTCCACTTT. This gives the protein CASSLVIDSPLHF.

CDR3 loop: CATSREWVTEAFF. DNA for the CDR3: TGTGCCACCAGCAGAGAGTGGGTTACTGAAGCTTTCTTT. V and J are TRBV15 and TRBJ1-1; D call uncertain. Germline values: CDR1 LNHNV, CDR2 YYDKDF (reference sequence). V was trimmed by 0 bases and J by 5 bases, leaving 7 bases between them. The CDR3 runs 13 residues.

This clone was counted a few times. The V call is TRBV28, the J call TRBJ2-7, with D perhaps assigned TRBD1 or TRBD2 (5 bases each). V lost 6 bases and J 0 bases, leaving 15 bases between the germline ends. Germline assignment: CDR1 MDHEN and CDR2 SYDVKM. CDR3 length: 15 amino acids. The DNA for the CDR3 is TGTGCCAGCAGCCGGCCGGGACCAAGCTCCTACGAGCAGTACTTC. Residues: CASSRPGPSSYEQYF.